This T cell receptor (beta chain) was sequenced during a study of blood T cell repertoires in COVID-19. About the research overall: Whether acute or convalescent, the COVID-19 samples came from the United States, Italy and Spain. From T cells, B-cell-depleted T cells, or PBMCs came the material, which was cDNA or gDNA.

How the authors handled the data: Amplification with reference gene primers provided the estimates of nucleated cell counts. Clones were sequenced by immunoSEQ multiplex PCR, and TCRdb holds only the in-frame ones, with some missing. Clone size and V and J calls were adopted from that table, with D and trimming inferred from the DNA. Here the sample spans about 210,000 clones, roughly four fifths being singletons. This clone was seen a single time. The CDR3 totals 16 residues. The V gene's germline CDR1 is LGHNA and CDR2 YNFKEQ. V was clipped by 0 bases and J by 6 bases, with 18 bases between them. The rearrangement uses TRBV4-2 and TRBJ2-7; D perhaps matches TRBD2 (5 bases). Material for sequencing was peripheral blood. This receptor was identified in a woman aged 40 to 49 with acute or convalescent COVID-19. CDR3 coding DNA: TGTGCCAGCAGCCAAGATAGGTCAGGACTTTCCCGCGAGCAGTACTTC. Translated: CASSQDRSGLSREQYF.